This is a list of T cell receptor beta chains from one sample in a study of PD-1 and CTLA-4 blockade in melanoma. Method: immunoSEQ multiplex PCR; TCRdb's copy keeps in-frame clones and lacks some. The sample lists about 21,000 clones, approximately 89% occurring once. The source was CD8+ T cells from peripheral blood, collected before anti-PD-1 treatment. The receptors shown here come from a human donor with melanoma. The conserved cysteine and the conserved F or W are not part of the CDR3 here. Fields, in order: V gene, J gene, CDR3 protein.

v_gene: TRBV28; j_gene: TRBJ2-1; CDR3aa: ASSPPDSPYNEQF
v_gene: TRBV3-1/TRBV3-2; j_gene: TRBJ1-1; CDR3aa: ASRQEIGANTEAF
v_gene: TRBV7-9; j_gene: TRBJ2-7; CDR3aa: ASVEGSEQY
v_gene: TRBV3-1/TRBV3-2; j_gene: TRBJ2-7; CDR3aa: ASSQELAGHYEQY
v_gene: TRBV28; j_gene: TRBJ2-7; CDR3aa: ASLAGTGDYEQY
v_gene: TRBV6-5; j_gene: TRBJ1-4; CDR3aa: ASSTGATNEKLF
v_gene: TRBV13; j_gene: TRBJ2-7; CDR3aa: ASSLLTPAVGEAYEQY
v_gene: TRBV14; j_gene: TRBJ1-1; CDR3aa: ASSQGRGLGRTEAF
v_gene: TRBV2; j_gene: TRBJ2-3; CDR3aa: ASNRGSSSTDTQY
v_gene: TRBV12-3/TRBV12-4; j_gene: TRBJ2-5; CDR3aa: ASSRLLRETQY
v_gene: TRBV28; j_gene: TRBJ2-2; CDR3aa: ASSLDTTATFTGELF
v_gene: TRBV6-5; j_gene: TRBJ1-1; CDR3aa: ASRGARRSNTEAF
v_gene: TRBV29-1; j_gene: TRBJ1-2; CDR3aa: SVVWQEKLYGYT
v_gene: TRBV4-1; j_gene: TRBJ1-3; CDR3aa: ASSQDGGGARNTIY
v_gene: TRBV4-1; j_gene: TRBJ1-6; CDR3aa: ASSQGVSSPLH
v_gene: TRBV28; j_gene: TRBJ1-2; CDR3aa: ASRSPGLNYGYT
v_gene: TRBV4-1; j_gene: TRBJ2-7; CDR3aa: ASSQVAGTAYEQY
v_gene: TRBV19; j_gene: TRBJ2-5; CDR3aa: ASSTGTGGETQY
v_gene: TRBV9; j_gene: TRBJ1-2; CDR3aa: ASSENYGYT
v_gene: TRBV27; j_gene: TRBJ2-7; CDR3aa: ASSLGGNYEQY
v_gene: TRBV9; j_gene: TRBJ2-3; CDR3aa: ASSVGGGGASTDTQY
v_gene: TRBV7-2; j_gene: TRBJ2-1; CDR3aa: ASSSQERGTSNNEQF
v_gene: TRBV15; j_gene: TRBJ1-1; CDR3aa: ATSRDRGGNTEAF
v_gene: TRBV4-2; j_gene: TRBJ2-1; CDR3aa: ASSQDRGSSYNEQF
v_gene: TRBV7-6; j_gene: TRBJ2-7; CDR3aa: ASSLGGSSRDEQY
v_gene: TRBV7-9; j_gene: TRBJ1-2; CDR3aa: ASSTQEFNYGYT
v_gene: TRBV11-2; j_gene: TRBJ1-6; CDR3aa: ASSRTVSSSPLH
v_gene: TRBV5-4; j_gene: TRBJ1-5; CDR3aa: ASSLGGSNQPQH